This T cell receptor beta chain was observed in a study of shared clonotypes between healthy human individuals. Broader study findings: The naive CD4 repertoires of several donors were compared, and roughly 5.1% of clonotypes were shared. Despite large depth, rarefaction showed incomplete sorted-subset sequencing.

Comment on this clone: Its specificity is unknown.

The repertoire was sequenced with immunoSEQ multiplex PCR; TCRdb's copy has only in-frame clones and lacks some. The sample has roughly 86,000 clones, around 68% seen once. The V end was cut by 1 base, the J end by 9 bases, with 15 bases between. CDR1 and CDR2 from the germline V gene are MGHRA and YSYEKL. The CDR3 is made up of 15 amino acids. This rearrangement joins TRBV4-1 to TRBJ2-2; D call uncertain. The receptor was derived from a man aged 30 to 45 in good health. Sequencing was carried out using memory CD8+ T cells sorted from blood. Described subset: CD45RO+ cells pooled with CCR7-negative TemRA cells. The CDR3, as DNA: TGCGCCAGCAGCCAAGGTATTAAGCAAACCCGGGAGCTGTTTTTT. Translation gives CASSQGIKQTRELFF.